Listed here are 21 T cell receptor beta chains from one sample, sequenced in a study of PD-1 blockade in mismatch repair-deficient tumors. Data came from immunoSEQ multiplex PCR; TCRdb stores just in-frame clones and leaves some out. The table has 60,000 to 65,000 clones, approximately 89% seen once. The sequencing here drew on peripheral blood, taken 52 weeks after starting pembrolizumab. These receptors were obtained from an adult with mismatch repair-deficient cancer.

The genes are TRBV11-2 and TRBJ2-5; D gene uncertain. CDR1 is SGHAT, CDR2 FQNNGV, per germline. The CDR3 extends over 14 amino acids. The ends were cut back, 1 base at V and 4 bases at J, with 10 bases in the middle. CDR3 sequence: CASSLAGFGETQYF. The CDR3, as DNA: TGTGCCAGCAGCTTAGCTGGGTTCGGAGAGACCCAGTACTTC.

The rearrangement joins TRBV5-1 to TRBJ1-1; 11 bases agree with TRBD1. The ends lost 2 bases at V and 4 bases at J; junction bases unmatched: 4. From germline, CDR1 is SGHRS and CDR2 YFSETQ. CDR3 length equals 15 residues. This CDR3 is CASSLTGTGGTEAFF. Here the CDR3 DNA reads TGCGCCAGCAGCTTAACCGGGACAGGGGGCACTGAAGCTTTCTTT. Looking up the rest from reference TRBV5-1 and TRBJ1-1 gives the full variable domain: KAGVTQTPRYLIKTRGQQVTLSCSPISGHRSVSWYQQTPGQGLQFLFEYFSETQRNKGNFPGRFSGRQFSNSRSEMNVSTLELGDSALYLCASSLTGTGGTEAFFGQGTRLTVV.

This clone was detected only a few times. The chain combines TRBV18 with TRBJ1-3; no definite D call. V shed 2 bases and J shed 0 bases, with 11 bases lying between them. The CDR3 is made up of 16 amino acids. CDR1 and CDR2 from the germline V gene are KGHSH and LQKENI. CDR3 in amino acids: CASSPGRECSGNTIYF. CDR3 DNA sequence: TGTGCCAGCTCACCAGGGCGCGAGTGCTCTGGAAACACCATATATTTT.

J is TRBJ1-1 and V is TRBV5-5; weak D call: TRBD1 (5 bases). The germline V gene has CDR1 SGHKS and CDR2 YYEKEE (reference sequence). CDR3 length: 14 amino acids. V was pared by 1 base and J by 2 bases, with 9 bases between. In nucleotides, the CDR3 is TGTGCCAGCAGCTTGTGGGGCAGTAACACTGAAGCTTTCTTT. Translated, it gives CASSLWGSNTEAFF.

V usage is TRBV18 and J usage is TRBJ1-5; 7 bases align to TRBD1. Germline V gene data show CDR1 as KGHSH and CDR2 as LQKENI. This CDR3 is 17 amino acids long. The J segment lost 5 bases and the V segment lost 2 bases, leaving 12 bases of the junction unmatched. For the CDR3, the DNA is TGTGCCAGCTCACCATCGACCGACAGGGCGGGGGATCAGCCCCAGCATTTT. Translated, it gives CASSPSTDRAGDQPQHF.

This clone was counted a single time. The rearrangement uses TRBV7-8 and TRBJ2-1, with D perhaps TRBD2 (5 bases). There are 14 residues in the CDR3. The germline V gene encodes CDR1 SGHVS and CDR2 FQNEAQ. V gave up 2 bases and J gave up 6 bases, with 11 bases separating them. CDR3 bases: TGTGCCAGCAGCTTATTCGAACTAGTCAATGAGCAGTTCTTC. Encoded protein: CASSLFELVNEQFF.

The chain couples TRBV7-9 to TRBJ2-7; D unresolved. Trimming pared 4 bases from V and 0 bases from J, leaving 13 bases between. The CDR3 is 15 amino acids. Germline lookup yields CDR1 SEHNR and CDR2 FQNEAQ (reference sequence). In nucleotides, the CDR3 is TGTGCCAGCAGCTCCTCTGGCACCGGCTCCTACGAGCAGTACTTC. Its protein product is CASSSSGTGSYEQYF.

The rearrangement uses TRBV9 and TRBJ2-3; 14 bases align to TRBD2. The germline CDR1 and CDR2 sequences are SGDLS and YYNGEE. V lost 4 bases to trimming and J lost 5 bases; unmatched junction nucleotides: 9. The CDR3 loop spans 17 amino acids. CDR3 bases: TGTGCCAGCAGCCAACGGGGACTAGCGGGAGCCCAAGATACGCAGTATTTT. Its protein product is CASSQRGLAGAQDTQYF.

This chain joins TRBV4-2 and TRBJ2-2; 10 bases align to TRBD1. CDR1 and CDR2 (germline): LGHNA, YNFKEQ. J was trimmed by 7 bases and V by 3 bases; bases with no gene match: 8. The CDR3 has 16 amino acids. CDR3 in amino acids: CASSHPGQGQIGELFF. DNA for the CDR3: TGTGCCAGCAGCCACCCGGGACAGGGGCAAATCGGGGAGCTGTTTTTT.

V and J are TRBV7-9 and TRBJ2-7; 8 positions match TRBD1. CDR3 length: 17 residues. Per germline, CDR1 SEHNR and CDR2 FQNEAQ (reference sequence). V gave up 4 bases and J gave up 0 bases; unmatched junction bases: 11. The CDR3 DNA follows: TGTGCCAGCAGCTCCTCGGACAGGGAGAGAGTCTCCTACGAGCAGTACTTC. Translating it yields CASSSSDRERVSYEQYF.

This sequence joins TRBV10-3 and TRBJ2-7; the match to TRBD1 covers 8 bases. CDR1 is ENHRY, CDR2 SYGVKD, per germline. The CDR3 is 17 amino acids. V dropped 2 bases and J dropped 0; count of bases not matched to a gene: 9. Written as DNA, the CDR3 is TGTGCCATCAGTGAGGCCCCAGGGGGCTCCAGCTCCTACGAGCAGTACTTC. Residues: CAISEAPGGSSSYEQYF.

V gene TRBV7-5 combines with J gene TRBJ2-2; the table's D call, TRBD2, has no DNA check behind it. TRBV7-5 is a pseudogene segment. This CDR3 comprises 13 residues. In DNA form, the CDR3 reads TGTGTCAGAAGCTTGCGCCCCACCGGGGAGCTGTTTTTT. It encodes CVRSLRPTGELFF.

The chain employs TRBV19 and TRBJ2-7; the D is unclear. The ends were cut back, 5 bases at V and 6 bases at J, with 14 bases in the middle. The CDR3 spans 13 residues. The germline CDR1 and CDR2 sequences are LNHDA and SQIVND (reference sequence). In DNA form, the CDR3 reads TGTGCCAGTAGTCCGGCAGCCTTTGGCGAGCAGTACTTC. Encoded protein: CASSPAAFGEQYF.

There are a few counts of this clone. The chain couples TRBV19 to TRBJ2-1, with 8 bases that match TRBD1. Germline V gene lookup returns CDR1 LNHDA and CDR2 SQIVND (reference sequence). The V segment lost 6 bases and the J segment 10 bases; nucleotides outside the gene matches: 8. The CDR3 runs to 13 residues. The CDR3 is CASSQDRADEQFF. CDR3 coding DNA: TGTGCCAGTAGCCAGGACAGGGCGGACGAGCAGTTCTTC.

The rearrangement links TRBV27 to TRBJ2-7; 9 nucleotides agree with TRBD2. CDR3 length equals 16 residues. The V gene end was trimmed by 5 bases and the J gene end by 3 bases; junction bases not matched to a gene: 11. CDR1 is MNHEY and CDR2 is SMNVEV in the germline V gene (reference sequence). The CDR3 region is CASSIVAGVVNYEQYF. The CDR3 DNA is TGTGCCAGCAGTATTGTAGCGGGAGTAGTTAACTACGAGCAGTACTTC.

This clone was seen once. The chain links TRBV6-5 to TRBJ2-5; possible D gene TRBD1, 6 bases. This CDR3 has 15 residues. Germline loops: CDR1 MNHEY, CDR2 SVGAGI. The V gene lost 0 bases and the J gene lost 5 bases, with 13 bases spanning the gap. The CDR3 loop is CASSYSPGAVETQYF. The CDR3 DNA reads TGTGCCAGCAGTTACTCGCCAGGGGCGGTCGAGACCCAGTACTTC.

This chain links TRBV30 with TRBJ2-3; D uncertain. CDR1 is GTSNPN and CDR2 is SVGIG in the germline V gene (reference sequence). CDR3 length: 11 amino acids. The CDR3 loop is CAWGNTDTQYF. CDR3 nucleotides: TGTGCATGGGGTAACACAGATACGCAGTATTTT.

The V and J genes are TRBV6-6 and TRBJ2-3; D gene unclear. The CDR3 contains 16 residues. V was cut by 7 bases and J by 3 bases, with 20 bases left in between. Germline CDR1 and CDR2: MNHNY and SVGAGI (reference sequence). CDR3 loop: CASTHGIQVRTDTQYF. The CDR3 region has the DNA TGTGCCAGCACGCATGGGATCCAGGTTCGGACAGATACGCAGTATTTT.

The gene calls are TRBV4-2 and TRBJ2-5, with 14 bases matching TRBD2. The CDR3 runs 17 residues. Germline lookup yields CDR1 LGHNA and CDR2 YNFKEQ. Losses at the gene ends were 3 bases for V and 5 bases for J; bases not matched to a gene: 8. In DNA form, the CDR3 reads TGTGCCAGCAGCCAGGATGGACTAGCGGGAGGCCGGGAGACCCAGTACTTC. This codes for CASSQDGLAGGRETQYF.

V gene TRBV30 combines with J gene TRBJ2-1, with D possibly TRBD2 on 5 matching bases. This CDR3 region has 15 residues. Trimming left V 2 bases short and J 3 bases short, with 14 bases between. Germline assignment: CDR1 GTSNPN and CDR2 SVGIG (reference sequence). CDR3 loop: CAWSPRTRDYNEQFF. CDR3 DNA: TGTGCCTGGAGTCCTCGAACCCGGGACTACAATGAGCAGTTCTTC.

This clone was recorded only once. This chain uses TRBV27 with TRBJ2-3; no clear D gene. V lost 2 bases and J lost 2, with 14 bases in between. CDR1 and CDR2 (germline): MNHEY, SMNVEV (reference sequence). The CDR3 contains 16 residues. The CDR3 nucleotides are TGTGCCAGCAGTTTAGTCTTGCGGCACTCCACAGATACGCAGTATTTT. It specifies CASSLVLRHSTDTQYF.